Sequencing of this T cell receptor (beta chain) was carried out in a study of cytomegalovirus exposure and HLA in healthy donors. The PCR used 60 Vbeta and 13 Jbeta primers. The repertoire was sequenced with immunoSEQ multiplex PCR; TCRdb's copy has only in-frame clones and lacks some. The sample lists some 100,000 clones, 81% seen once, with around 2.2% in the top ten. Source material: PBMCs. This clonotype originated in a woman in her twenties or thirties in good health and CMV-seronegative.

CDR3 DNA: TGCAGCGTCGCTACCCCGGGACTAAAATTGCTCGAGCAGTACTTC. Amino acid sequence: CSVATPGLKLLEQYF. The genes are TRBV29-1 and TRBJ2-7; TRBD2 agrees at 7 bases. Trimming removed 6 bases from V and 6 bases from J; junction bases left unmatched: 17. Per the germline V gene, CDR1 is SQVTM and CDR2 is ANQGSEA. The CDR3 is made up of 15 amino acids.